The TCR beta chain described here comes from a study of T-cell reconstitution after alpha-beta-depleted transplantation in children. The CDR3 is 14 residues long. V was clipped by 6 bases and J by 2 bases; unmatched bases: 1. Germline CDR1 SGHRS, CDR2 YFSETQ. General study results and limits: T-cell counts and diversity were attributed mostly to newly produced T cells one year after transplant. Surviving recipient T cells and thymic progenitors underlay high day-60 TCRbeta diversity in some patients. Reportedly, only several hundred clones from non-depleted graft cells drove alpha-beta T-cell counts at about two months.

Unique molecular identifiers were incorporated when the TCRbeta library was constructed. TCRdb passed the PCR reads through MiXCR, listing each CDR3 protein once. The table records about 540,000 distinct CDR3 sequences, 25% to 30% of them present only once. There are a few counts of this clonotype. Antigen unknown. The sequencing used PBMCs, collected before TCRalphabeta/CD19-depleted stem cell transplant. The rearrangement links TRBV5-1 to TRBJ2-1; TRBD2 matches at 11 bases. The sequence came from a boy younger than two with Wiskott-Aldrich syndrome, due to receive a stem cell transplant. CDR3 DNA: TGCGCCAGCAAACTAGCGGGAGCCTACAATGAGCAGTTCTTC. Amino acids: CASKLAGAYNEQFF.